Shown below are 16 T cell receptor beta chains from a single sample sequenced in a study of shared clonotypes between healthy human individuals. The repertoire was sequenced with immunoSEQ multiplex PCR; TCRdb's copy has only in-frame clones and lacks some. The data hold a few million clones, with 85% to 95% observed a single time. Sequenced: naive CD4+ T cells from PBMCs. Stated subset: CD45RA+ positively selected. Every receptor here comes from a man between 18 and 29 years old in good health. Some clones in this sample may be carry-over from other donors' samples.

CDR3 coding DNA: TGTGCCAGCCAGCGAAACAGGGGGGTCACTGAAGCTTTCTTT. Translated: CASQRNRGVTEAFF. The chain couples TRBV6-5 to TRBJ1-1; TRBD1 agrees at 8 bases. CDR1 is MNHEY and CDR2 is SVGAGI in the germline V gene. This CDR3 has 14 residues. V was pared by 8 bases and J by 4 bases, with 9 bases of the junction left unmatched.

Notes on this clone: This CDR3 is also generated by other DNA sequences in the sample. This chain connects TRBV7-2 to TRBJ2-7, with 7 bases matching TRBD2. V was pared by 1 base and J by 6 bases, with 0 bases of the junction left unmatched. This CDR3 is built from 12 residues. Germline V gene lookup returns CDR1 SGHTA and CDR2 FQGNSA. The CDR3 DNA follows: TGTGCCAGCAGCTTAGTAGCGGGCGAGCAGTACTTC. It is translated as CASSLVAGEQYF.

The chain couples TRBV19 to TRBJ2-1; D may be TRBD2 (5 bases). Looked up from germline, CDR1 is LNHDA and CDR2 is SQIVND (reference sequence). This CDR3 is 15 amino acids long. V dropped 5 bases and J dropped 8 bases, with 19 bases sitting between them. As DNA, the CDR3 is TGTGCCAGTAGTCCCGGGCGCAAGTTTAGCGATGAGCAGTTCTTC. This gives the protein CASSPGRKFSDEQFF. The entire variable domain, with the rest obtained from reference TRBV19 and TRBJ2-1, is as follows: DGGITQSPKYLFRKEGQNVTLSCEQNLNHDAMYWYRQDPGQGLRLIYYSQIVNDFQKGDIAEGYSVSREKKESFPLTVTSAQKNPTAFYLCASSPGRKFSDEQFFGPGTRLTVL.

This sequence joins TRBV4-2 and TRBJ1-5, with TRBD1 identical over 9 bases. This CDR3 has 14 amino acids. V shed 4 bases and J 7 bases; nucleotides not matched to a gene: 5. Per the germline V gene, CDR1 is LGHNA and CDR2 is YNFKEQ. CDR3 sequence: CASSRDREDQPQHF. The CDR3 coding sequence is TGTGCCAGCAGCCGGGACAGGGAAGACCAGCCCCAGCATTTT.

V gene TRBV27 combines with J gene TRBJ2-3; 9 bases are shared with TRBD2. The V gene end was trimmed by 4 bases and the J gene end by 0 bases; junction bases not matched to a gene: 8. Looked up from germline, CDR1 is MNHEY and CDR2 is SMNVEV (reference sequence). This CDR3 has 17 amino acids. The CDR3 is CASSSPLTSGSTDTQYF. The CDR3 DNA sequence: TGTGCCAGCAGTTCGCCCCTGACTAGCGGCAGCACAGATACGCAGTATTTT.

This rearrangement joins TRBV6-5 to TRBJ2-7; D not certain. V lost 0 bases to trimming and J lost 9 bases, with 21 bases between them. Germline CDR1 is MNHEY and CDR2 is SVGAGI. There are 16 residues in the CDR3. As DNA, the CDR3 is TGTGCCAGCAGTTACTCCCCCCCTGGCCCCGTTGAAAGGCAGTACTTC. This codes for CASSYSPPGPVERQYF.

The rearrangement joins TRBV27 to TRBJ2-1, with D perhaps matching TRBD2 (5 bases). Germline CDR1 is MNHEY and CDR2 is SMNVEV (reference sequence). The CDR3 length is 16 residues. The ends were cut back, 5 bases at V and 8 bases at J, with 22 bases in the middle. In nucleotides, the CDR3 is TGTGCCAGCAGTCCCCTCCCGCGGGCTTCAAAGGATGAGCAGTTCTTC. This encodes CASSPLPRASKDEQFF.

This rearrangement joins TRBV21-1 to TRBJ1-3. TRBV21-1 corresponds to a pseudogene. The CDR3 consists of 19 residues. CDR3 DNA: TGTGCCAGCAGCAAAGCTACTCCCCCTTACCTCAGCTCTGGAAACACCATATATTTT. This encodes CASSKATPPYLSSGNTIYF.

V gene TRBV5-1 combines with J gene TRBJ2-2; D possibly corresponds to TRBD1 (6 bases). CDR1 and CDR2 (germline): SGHRS, YFSETQ. V gave up 0 bases and J gave up 4 bases, with 13 bases separating them. This CDR3 is 16 amino acids long. Written as DNA, the CDR3 is TGCGCCAGCAGCTTGGAGGGGGTGTTGGCCACCGGGGAGCTGTTTTTT. It specifies CASSLEGVLATGELFF.

On this clone: This CDR3 is also generated by other DNA sequences in the sample. The genes are TRBV7-2 and TRBJ2-6, with TRBD2 as a possible D gene (6 bases). The CDR3 length is 15 residues. V lost 3 bases to trimming and J lost 0 bases, with 6 bases between them. In germline, CDR1 is SGHTA, CDR2 FQGNSA. CDR3 in amino acids: CASSLGGSGANVLTF. CDR3 bases: TGTGCCAGCAGCTTGGGGGGCTCTGGGGCCAACGTCCTGACTTTC.

The gene calls are TRBV7-8 and TRBJ2-7; 10 bases are a match to TRBD2. V trimming: 6 bases; J trimming: 2 bases; junction bases outside the gene matches: 10. Germline assignment: CDR1 SGHVS and CDR2 FQNEAQ. The CDR3 sequence is 16 residues long. CDR3 sequence reads: CASRVSSGSATYEQYF. The CDR3 DNA is TGTGCCAGCAGGGTTTCTAGCGGGAGCGCGACCTACGAGCAGTACTTC.

This clone was detected a few times. CDR3 sequence reads: CASSGGTLNTEAFF. CDR3 bases: TGTGCCAGCAGTGGGGGGACTTTGAACACTGAAGCTTTCTTT. The chain employs TRBV25-1 and TRBJ1-1, with D possibly TRBD1 on 5 matching bases. V lost 4 bases and J 0 bases, leaving 9 bases between the germline ends. This CDR3 has 14 amino acids. CDR1 is MGHDK and CDR2 is SYGVNS in the germline V gene.

The chain uses TRBV19 and TRBJ1-4, with TRBD1 matching over 9 bases. The germline gives CDR1 LNHDA, CDR2 SQIVND (reference sequence). This CDR3 has 15 residues. V gave up 5 bases and J gave up 7 bases; unmatched junction bases: 8. This chain's CDR3 is CASSARGTGLEKLFF. CDR3 sequence (DNA): TGTGCCAGTAGTGCCCGCGGGACAGGGCTTGAAAAACTGTTTTTT.

This chain uses TRBV18 with TRBJ2-5, with 7 bases fitting TRBD1. J was trimmed by 1 base and V by 0 bases; bases with no gene match: 5. Germline V gives CDR1 KGHSH, CDR2 LQKENI. This CDR3 is built from 16 residues. The CDR3 spells CASSPPGQWIQETQYF. The CDR3 region has the DNA TGTGCCAGCTCACCACCGGGACAGTGGATCCAAGAGACCCAGTACTTC.

V and J are TRBV6-6 and TRBJ2-1; D is perhaps TRBD1 (6 bases). Trimming stripped 4 bases from V and 3 bases from J, with 10 bases between. The germline gives CDR1 MNHNY, CDR2 SVGAGI (reference sequence). The CDR3 consists of 14 residues. CDR3 protein: CASSLGTFYNEQFF. The CDR3 DNA reads as TGTGCCAGCAGTTTGGGGACATTCTACAATGAGCAGTTCTTC.

V and J are TRBV5-6 and TRBJ2-7; TRBD2 is a possible D gene (6 bases). The germline gives CDR1 SGHDT, CDR2 YYEEEE. With 4 bases removed from V and 2 bases from J, the gap between germline ends came to 19 bases. The CDR3 has 16 amino acids. The CDR3: CASSQNPTGGAYEQYF. The DNA of the CDR3 is TGTGCCAGCAGCCAAAACCCAACCGGGGGAGCCTACGAGCAGTACTTC.